This T cell receptor beta chain was profiled in a study of blood T cell repertoires in COVID-19. Study-level information: Both acute and convalescent COVID-19 samples were obtained from the United States, Italy and Spain. Sample material is recorded as cDNA or gDNA derived from T cells, B-cell-depleted T cells, or PBMCs.

The CDR3 is made up of 18 amino acids. The germline CDR1 and CDR2 sequences are LGHNA and YSLEER. The junction had 14 bases not matched to a gene; V was cut back by 4 bases and J by 3 bases. Authors' processing steps: Reference gene primer amplification yielded estimated nucleated cell counts. The protocol was immunoSEQ multiplex PCR, while the TCRdb copy is restricted to in-frame clones and leaves out a portion. The DNA gave D and trimming, while V, J and clone size come from that table. The sample yields roughly 100,000 clones, 70% to 90% seen once. The sequencing sample was made of peripheral blood. The chain uses TRBV4-3 and TRBJ2-7; 11 bases are a match to TRBD2. This sequence originates from a man aged 45 to 65 with active COVID-19. CDR3 residues: CASSLSTSGDHPLYEQYF. The CDR3 DNA sequence: TGCGCCAGCAGCCTTTCGACTAGCGGGGACCACCCCCTCTACGAGCAGTACTTC.